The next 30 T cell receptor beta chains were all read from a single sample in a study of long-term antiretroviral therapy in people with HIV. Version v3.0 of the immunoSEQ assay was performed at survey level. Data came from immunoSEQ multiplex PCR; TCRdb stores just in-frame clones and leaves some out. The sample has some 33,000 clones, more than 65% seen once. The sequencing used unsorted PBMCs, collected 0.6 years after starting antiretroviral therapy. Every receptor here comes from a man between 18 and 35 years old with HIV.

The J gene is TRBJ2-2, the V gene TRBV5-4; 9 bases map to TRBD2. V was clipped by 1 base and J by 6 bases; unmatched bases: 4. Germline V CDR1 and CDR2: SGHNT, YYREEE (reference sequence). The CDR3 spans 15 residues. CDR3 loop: CASSLFTSGSGELFF. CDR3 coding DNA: TGTGCCAGCAGCTTGTTTACTAGCGGGTCCGGGGAGCTGTTTTTT. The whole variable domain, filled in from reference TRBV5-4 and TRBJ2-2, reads ETGVTQSPTHLIKTRGQQVTLRCSSQSGHNTVSWYQQALGQGPQFIFQYYREEENGRGNFPPRFSGLQFPNYSSELNVNALELDDSALYLCASSLFTSGSGELFFGEGSRLTVL.

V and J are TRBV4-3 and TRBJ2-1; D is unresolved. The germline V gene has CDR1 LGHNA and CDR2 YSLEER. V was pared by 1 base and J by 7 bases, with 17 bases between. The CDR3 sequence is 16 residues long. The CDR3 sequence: CASSQVGFMGMNEQFF. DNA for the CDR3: TGCGCCAGCAGCCAAGTGGGCTTCATGGGGATGAATGAGCAGTTCTTC.

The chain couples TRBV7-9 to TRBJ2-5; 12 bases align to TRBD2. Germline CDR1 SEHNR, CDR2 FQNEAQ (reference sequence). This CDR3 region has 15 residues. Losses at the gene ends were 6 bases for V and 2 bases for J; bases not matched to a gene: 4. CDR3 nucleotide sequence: TGTGCCAGCAGTCGGGGACTAGCGGGTCAAGAGACCCAGTACTTC. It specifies CASSRGLAGQETQYF.

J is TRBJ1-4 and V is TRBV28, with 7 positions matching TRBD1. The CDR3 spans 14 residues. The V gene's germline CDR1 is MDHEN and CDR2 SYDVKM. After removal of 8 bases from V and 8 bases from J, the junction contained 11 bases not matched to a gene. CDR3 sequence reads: CASSKQRGQEKLFF. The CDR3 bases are TGTGCCAGCTCTAAACAAAGGGGGCAGGAAAAACTGTTTTTT. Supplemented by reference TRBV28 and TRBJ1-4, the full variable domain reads DVKVTQSSRYLVKRTGEKVFLECVQDMDHENMFWYRQDPGLGLRLIYFSYDVKMKEKGDIPEGYSVSREKKERFSLILESASTNQTSMYLCASSKQRGQEKLFFGSGTQLSVL.

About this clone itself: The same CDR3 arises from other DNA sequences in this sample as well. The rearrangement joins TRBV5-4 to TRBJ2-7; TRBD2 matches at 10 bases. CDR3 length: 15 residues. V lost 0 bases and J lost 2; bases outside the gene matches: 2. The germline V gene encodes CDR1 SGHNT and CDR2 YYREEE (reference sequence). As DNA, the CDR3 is TGTGCCAGCAGCTTGGGACTAGCGGGCACCTACGAGCAGTACTTC. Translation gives CASSLGLAGTYEQYF.

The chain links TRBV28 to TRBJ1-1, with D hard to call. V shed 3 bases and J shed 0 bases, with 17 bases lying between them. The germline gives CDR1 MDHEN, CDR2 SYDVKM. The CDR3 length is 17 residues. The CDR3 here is CASSFFTYPPMNTEAFF. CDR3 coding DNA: TGTGCCAGCAGTTTCTTTACCTACCCGCCTATGAACACTGAAGCTTTCTTT.

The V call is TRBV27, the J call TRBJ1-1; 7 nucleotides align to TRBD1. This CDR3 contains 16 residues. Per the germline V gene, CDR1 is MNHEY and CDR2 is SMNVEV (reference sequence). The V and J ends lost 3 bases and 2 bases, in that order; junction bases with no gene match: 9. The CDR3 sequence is CASSFGMGTVNTEAFF. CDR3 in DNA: TGTGCCAGCAGTTTTGGGATGGGGACAGTTAACACTGAAGCTTTCTTT.

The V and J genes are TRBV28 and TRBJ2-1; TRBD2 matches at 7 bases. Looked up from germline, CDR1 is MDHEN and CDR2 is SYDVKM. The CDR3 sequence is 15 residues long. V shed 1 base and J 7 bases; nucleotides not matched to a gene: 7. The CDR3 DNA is TGTGCCAGCAGTTTATTCGGCGGGAGTTCGAATGAGCAGTTCTTC. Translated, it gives CASSLFGGSSNEQFF.

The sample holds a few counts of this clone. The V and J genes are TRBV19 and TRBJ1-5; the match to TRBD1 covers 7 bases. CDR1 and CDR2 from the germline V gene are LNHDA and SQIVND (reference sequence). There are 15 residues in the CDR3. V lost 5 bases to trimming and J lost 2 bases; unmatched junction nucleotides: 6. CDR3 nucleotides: TGTGCCAGTAGTTTTAGACAGGGAGGCAATCAGCCCCAGCATTTT. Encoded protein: CASSFRQGGNQPQHF.

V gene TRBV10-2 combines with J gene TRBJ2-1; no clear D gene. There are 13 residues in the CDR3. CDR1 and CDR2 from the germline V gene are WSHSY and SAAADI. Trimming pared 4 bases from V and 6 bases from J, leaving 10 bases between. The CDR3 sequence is CASSAQPLNEQFF. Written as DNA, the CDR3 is TGCGCCAGCAGTGCCCAGCCTCTCAATGAGCAGTTCTTC.

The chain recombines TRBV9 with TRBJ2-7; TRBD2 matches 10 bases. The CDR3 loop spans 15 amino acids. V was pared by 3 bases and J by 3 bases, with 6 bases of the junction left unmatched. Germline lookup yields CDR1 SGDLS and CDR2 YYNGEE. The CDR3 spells CASSATSGAGYEQYF. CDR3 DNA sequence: TGTGCCAGCAGCGCCACTAGCGGGGCGGGCTACGAGCAGTACTTC.

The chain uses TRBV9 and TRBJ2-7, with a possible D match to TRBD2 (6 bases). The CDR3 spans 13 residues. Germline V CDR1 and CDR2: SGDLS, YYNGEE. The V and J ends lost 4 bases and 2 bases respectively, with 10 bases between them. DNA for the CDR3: TGTGCCAGCAGCCCCCGGGGGACCTACGAGCAGTACTTC. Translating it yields CASSPRGTYEQYF.

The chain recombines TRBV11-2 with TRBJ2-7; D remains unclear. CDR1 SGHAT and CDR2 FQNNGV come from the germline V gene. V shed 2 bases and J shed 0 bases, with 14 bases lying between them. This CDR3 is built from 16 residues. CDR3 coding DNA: TGTGCCAGCAGCTTATATGGCAGTTTGAGCTCCTACGAGCAGTACTTC. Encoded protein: CASSLYGSLSSYEQYF.

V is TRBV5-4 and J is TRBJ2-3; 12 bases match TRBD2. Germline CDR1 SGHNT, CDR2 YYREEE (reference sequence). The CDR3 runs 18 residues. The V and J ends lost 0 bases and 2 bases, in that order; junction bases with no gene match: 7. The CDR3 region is CASSLAGLAGWVTDTQYF. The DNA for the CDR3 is TGTGCCAGCAGCTTGGCCGGACTAGCGGGGTGGGTCACAGATACGCAGTATTTT.

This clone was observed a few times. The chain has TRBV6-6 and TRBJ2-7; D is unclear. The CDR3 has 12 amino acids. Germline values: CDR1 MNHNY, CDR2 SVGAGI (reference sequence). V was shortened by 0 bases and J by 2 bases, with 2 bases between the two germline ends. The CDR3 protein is CASSYSPYEQYF. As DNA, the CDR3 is TGTGCCAGCAGTTACTCACCCTACGAGCAGTACTTC.

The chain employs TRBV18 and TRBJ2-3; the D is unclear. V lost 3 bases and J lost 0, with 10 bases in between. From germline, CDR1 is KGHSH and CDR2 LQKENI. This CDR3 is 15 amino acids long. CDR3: CASSPLESSTDTQYF. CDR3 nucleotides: TGTGCCAGCTCACCTCTGGAGAGTAGCACAGATACGCAGTATTTT.

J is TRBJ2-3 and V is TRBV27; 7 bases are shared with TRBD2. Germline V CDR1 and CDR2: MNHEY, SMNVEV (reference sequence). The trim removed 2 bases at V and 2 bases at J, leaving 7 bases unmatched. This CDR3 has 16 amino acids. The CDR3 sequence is CASSLRGRAVTDTQYF. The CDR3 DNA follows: TGTGCCAGCAGTTTAAGAGGGAGGGCCGTCACAGATACGCAGTATTTT.

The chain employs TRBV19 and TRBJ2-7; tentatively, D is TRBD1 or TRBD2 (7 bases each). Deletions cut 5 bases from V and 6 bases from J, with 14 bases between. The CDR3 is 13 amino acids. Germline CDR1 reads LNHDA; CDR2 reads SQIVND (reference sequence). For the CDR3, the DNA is TGTGCCAGTAGTCCTCAGGGGGGGATCGAGCAGTACTTC. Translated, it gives CASSPQGGIEQYF.

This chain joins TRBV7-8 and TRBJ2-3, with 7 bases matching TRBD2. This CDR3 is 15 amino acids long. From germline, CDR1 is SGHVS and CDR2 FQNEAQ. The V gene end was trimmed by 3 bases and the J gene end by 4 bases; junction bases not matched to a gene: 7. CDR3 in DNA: TGTGCCAGCAGCTTCACCGGCGGGAGCTCAGATACGCAGTATTTT. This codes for CASSFTGGSSDTQYF.

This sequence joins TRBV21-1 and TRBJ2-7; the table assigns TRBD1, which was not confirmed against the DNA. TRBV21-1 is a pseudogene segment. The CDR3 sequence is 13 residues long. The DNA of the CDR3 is TGTGCCAGCAGCAAGCGGGGACAGTACGAGCAGTACTTC. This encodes CASSKRGQYEQYF.

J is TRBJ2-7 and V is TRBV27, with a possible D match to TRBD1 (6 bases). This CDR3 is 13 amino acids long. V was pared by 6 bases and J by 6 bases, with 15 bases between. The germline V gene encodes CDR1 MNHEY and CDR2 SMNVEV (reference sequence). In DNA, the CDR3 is TGTGCCAGCAGGCAAACAGGGAGCGTCGAGCAGTACTTC. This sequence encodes CASRQTGSVEQYF.

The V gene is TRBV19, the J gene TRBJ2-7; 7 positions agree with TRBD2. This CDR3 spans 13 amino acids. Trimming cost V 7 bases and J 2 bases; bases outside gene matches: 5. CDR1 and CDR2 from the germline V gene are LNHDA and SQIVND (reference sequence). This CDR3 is CASNFGLAYEQYF. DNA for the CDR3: TGTGCCAGTAACTTCGGACTAGCCTACGAGCAGTACTTC.

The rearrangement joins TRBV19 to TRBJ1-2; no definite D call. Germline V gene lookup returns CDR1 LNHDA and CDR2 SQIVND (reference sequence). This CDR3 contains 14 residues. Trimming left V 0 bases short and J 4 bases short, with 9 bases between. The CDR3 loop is CASSIDGTFYGYTF. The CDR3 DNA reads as TGTGCCAGTAGTATAGATGGCACCTTCTATGGCTACACCTTC.

CDR3 sequence reads: CASSESLAGGNEQFF. For the CDR3, the DNA is TGCGCCAGCAGTGAGTCTCTAGCGGGAGGGAATGAGCAGTTCTTC. The chain is built from TRBV10-1 and TRBJ2-1, with 12 bases fitting TRBD2. Trimming cost V 0 bases and J 7 bases; bases outside gene matches: 1. Per germline, CDR1 WNHNN and CDR2 SYGVQD (reference sequence). The CDR3 sequence is 15 residues long.

CDR3 in DNA: TGTGCCACCAGCAGAGGTGCCGGGAACACAGGTTTGGGCGAGCAGTACTTC. The encoded protein is CATSRGAGNTGLGEQYF. The V call is TRBV15, the J call TRBJ2-7; tentatively, D is TRBD1 or TRBD2 (5 bases each). From germline, CDR1 is LNHNV and CDR2 YYDKDF (reference sequence). V lost 1 base and J lost 6, with 22 bases in between. The CDR3 is 17 amino acids.

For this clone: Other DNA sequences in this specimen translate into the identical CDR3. CDR3 bases: TGTGCCAGCAGTTTAGGAGAGACCCAGTACTTC. Residues: CASSLGETQYF. This rearrangement joins TRBV28 to TRBJ2-5; D is unresolved. CDR3 length: 11 amino acids. Germline-derived CDR1 and CDR2 are MDHEN and SYDVKM. V was shortened by 2 bases and J by 4 bases, with 2 bases between the two germline ends.

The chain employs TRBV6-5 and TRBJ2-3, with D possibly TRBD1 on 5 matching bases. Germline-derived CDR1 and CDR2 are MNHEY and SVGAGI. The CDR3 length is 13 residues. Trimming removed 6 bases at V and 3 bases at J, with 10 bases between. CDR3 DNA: TGTGCCAGCAGAGTAGGGGTGACAGATACGCAGTATTTT. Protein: CASRVGVTDTQYF.

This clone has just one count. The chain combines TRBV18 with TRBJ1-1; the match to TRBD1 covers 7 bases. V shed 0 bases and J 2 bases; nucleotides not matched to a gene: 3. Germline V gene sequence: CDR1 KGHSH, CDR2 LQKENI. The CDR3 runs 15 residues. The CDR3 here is CASSPPTGANTEAFF. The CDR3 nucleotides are TGTGCCAGCTCACCACCCACAGGGGCCAACACTGAAGCTTTCTTT.

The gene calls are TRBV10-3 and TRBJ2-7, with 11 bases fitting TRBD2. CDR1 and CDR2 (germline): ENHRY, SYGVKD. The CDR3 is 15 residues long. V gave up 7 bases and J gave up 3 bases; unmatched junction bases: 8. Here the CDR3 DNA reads TGTGCCATCACCGCAGGGGGGACTAGCGGCTACGAGCAGTACTTC. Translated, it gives CAITAGGTSGYEQYF.

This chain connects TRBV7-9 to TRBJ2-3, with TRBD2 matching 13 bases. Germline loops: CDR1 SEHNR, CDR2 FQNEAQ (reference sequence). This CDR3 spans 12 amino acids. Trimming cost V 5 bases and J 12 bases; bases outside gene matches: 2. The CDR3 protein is CASSPGLAGQYF. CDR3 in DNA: TGTGCCAGCAGCCCGGGACTAGCGGGACAGTATTTT.